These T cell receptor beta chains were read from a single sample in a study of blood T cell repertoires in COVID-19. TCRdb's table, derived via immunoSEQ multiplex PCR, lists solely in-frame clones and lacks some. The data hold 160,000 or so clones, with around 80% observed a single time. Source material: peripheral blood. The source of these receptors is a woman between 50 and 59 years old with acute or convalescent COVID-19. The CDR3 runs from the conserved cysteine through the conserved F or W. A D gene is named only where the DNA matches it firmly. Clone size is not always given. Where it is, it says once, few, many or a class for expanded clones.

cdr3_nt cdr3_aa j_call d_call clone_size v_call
TGTGCCAGCAGCTTAGTTTCTGGCGAGCGGGGAGAGACCCAGTACTTC CASSLVSGERGETQYF TRBJ2-5 TRBD2 . TRBV7-9
TGCGCCAGCAGCTGGACGGGGGGGCAAGAGACCCAGTACTTC CASSWTGGQETQYF TRBJ2-5 TRBD2 . TRBV5-1
TGCGCCAGCGCACGGGGAGACGGAGCTGAAGCTTTCTTT CASARGDGAEAFF TRBJ1-1 . . TRBV10-1
TGTGCCAGCAGCTTAGGGTCGGGGACTAGCGGTTACGAGCAGTACTTC CASSLGSGTSGYEQYF TRBJ2-7 TRBD2 . TRBV7-2
TGTGCCACCAGCAGGGGACAGGGGGGCGGTACTGCTGGGGCCAACGTCCTGACTTTC CATSRGQGGGTAGANVLTF TRBJ2-6 TRBD1 once TRBV15
TGTGCCAGCAGTCCAAAAGAGACCCAGTACTTC CASSPKETQYF TRBJ2-5 . . TRBV12-3/TRBV12-4
TGTGCCAGCAGCGTAGGGCGGGGGATGACTGAAGCTTTCTTT CASSVGRGMTEAFF TRBJ1-1 . . TRBV9
TGTGCCAGCAGCGTGAAGGGACAGGGATCCGTTTCACCCCTCCACTTT CASSVKGQGSVSPLHF TRBJ1-6 TRBD1 . TRBV9
TGTGCCAGCAGTTTACTAACTAACTACGAGCAGTACTTC CASSLLTNYEQYF TRBJ2-7 . . TRBV27
TGCGCCAGCAGTCCACCACTGGCCGGGTCCGAAAAACTGTTTTTT CASSPPLAGSEKLFF TRBJ1-4 . few TRBV4-1
TGTGCCATCAGTGGGGGGGACAGGAAAAAGGGACTAGCGGGCCCACTCTCCTACGAGCAGTACTTC CAISGGDRKKGLAGPLSYEQYF TRBJ2-7 TRBD2 . TRBV10-3
TGTGCCAGCAGCCAACCGGGACAGGGGATAGTCTACACCTTC CASSQPGQGIVYTF TRBJ1-2 TRBD1 . TRBV4-2
TGTGCCACCAGTGATTTCGCTAGCGGGAAGGGCAATGAGCAGTTCTTC CATSDFASGKGNEQFF TRBJ2-1 TRBD2 once TRBV24-1
TGTGCCAGCAGTTTTGGGACAGTTAACTATGGCTACACCTTC CASSFGTVNYGYTF TRBJ1-2 TRBD1 . TRBV28
TGTGCCAGCAGCTTAAACACAGGGGGTAGTCAACAGGGCTACACCTTC CASSLNTGGSQQGYTF TRBJ1-2 TRBD1 . TRBV7-9
TGCGCCAGCAGCCAAGTCGAGGACAGGGGGAGGAACACTGAAGCTTTCTTT CASSQVEDRGRNTEAFF TRBJ1-1 TRBD1 . TRBV4-1
TGTGCCAGCAGTGAAACAGGGCTAGTTGGCTACACCTTC CASSETGLVGYTF TRBJ1-2 . . TRBV2
TGTGCCAGCAGCCCTCAACTAGCGGGGAATTCCTACGAGCAGTACTTC CASSPQLAGNSYEQYF TRBJ2-7 TRBD2 . TRBV3-1/TRBV3-2
TGTGCCAGCAGCTTAGATTTCCTCTATGGCTACACCTTC CASSLDFLYGYTF TRBJ1-2 . . TRBV7-2
TGTGCCAGCAGTGAAGTAGGGGACAGAGTATGGGATGGCTACACCTTC CASSEVGDRVWDGYTF TRBJ1-2 TRBD1 . TRBV6-1
TGCGCCAGCAGCCAAGACAGGGTGCGTCAGCCCCAGCATTTT CASSQDRVRQPQHF TRBJ1-5 . . TRBV4-3
TGTGCCAGCAGTTTGTCCACAGGGAGGGGGGGTAGCTACGAGCAGTACTTC CASSLSTGRGGSYEQYF TRBJ2-7 . . TRBV27
TGCGCCAGCAATGGACTAGCGGGAGTAAACGAGCAGTTCTTC CASNGLAGVNEQFF TRBJ2-1 TRBD2 few TRBV5-1
TGTGCCAGCAGTTTCCTGGGGGGGGGCTCTGGAAACACCATATATTTT CASSFLGGGSGNTIYF TRBJ1-3 . . TRBV27
TGTGCCAGCAGTGAAGCGGGACAGGGTTGGGAGCCCCAGCATTTT CASSEAGQGWEPQHF TRBJ1-5 TRBD1 . TRBV6-1
TGTGCCAGCAGTAGTCCATCGGGAGGAGCCTACGAGCAGTACTTC CASSSPSGGAYEQYF TRBJ2-7 TRBD2 . TRBV6-2/TRBV6-3
TGTGCCATCCTTCTTCTAGCGGGGCCGAACTCCTACAATGAGCAGTTCTTC CAILLLAGPNSYNEQFF TRBJ2-1 TRBD2 few TRBV5-8
TGTGCCGCGGGGCAGGCGAGGAGGGATACTGGAAACACCATATATTTT CAAGQARRDTGNTIYF TRBJ1-3 . . TRBV3-1/TRBV3-2
TGTGCCAGCGGAGACGGGACAGGGTTTAGGCTGAACACTGAAGCTTTCTTT CASGDGTGFRLNTEAFF TRBJ1-1 TRBD1 . TRBV28
TGTGCCAGCAGCCAAGATATGCCAGGTTCGGCACAGTCACCCCTCCACTTT CASSQDMPGSAQSPLHF TRBJ1-6 . . TRBV14
TGTGCCAGCAGCTCATCGGGTCTCAATCAGCCCCAGCATTTT CASSSSGLNQPQHF TRBJ1-5 . . TRBV7-2